The clone carrying this T cell receptor (beta chain) was recorded at least ten times. Its antigen remains unknown. This specimen belongs to a study of T-cell reconstitution after alpha-beta-depleted transplantation in children. Unique molecular identifiers tagged the TCRbeta library. MiXCR was run by TCRdb on the PCR reads, yielding one entry per CDR3 protein. This sample has around 120,000 distinct CDR3 sequences, with 23% found just once. Study outcomes and limitations: Where alpha-beta T cells came from about two months after transplant was reportedly several hundred expanded graft clones.

The TCR originated in a male patient under 10 years old who had a stem cell transplant for chronic granulomatous disease, so the T cells may come from the graft donor. Specimen: PBMCs, mostly from graft donor cells, collected 180 days after TCRalphabeta/CD19-depleted stem cell transplant.

The DNA for the CDR3 is TGCGCCAGCAGCCACAGGGGGCCATACGAGCAGTACTTC. This translates into CASSHRGPYEQYF. This sequence joins TRBV5-1 and TRBJ2-7; TRBD1 aligns across 9 bases. Unmatched junction bases numbered 3, after V lost 4 bases and J lost 4 bases. The germline V gene has CDR1 SGHRS and CDR2 YFSETQ. CDR3 length: 13 residues.